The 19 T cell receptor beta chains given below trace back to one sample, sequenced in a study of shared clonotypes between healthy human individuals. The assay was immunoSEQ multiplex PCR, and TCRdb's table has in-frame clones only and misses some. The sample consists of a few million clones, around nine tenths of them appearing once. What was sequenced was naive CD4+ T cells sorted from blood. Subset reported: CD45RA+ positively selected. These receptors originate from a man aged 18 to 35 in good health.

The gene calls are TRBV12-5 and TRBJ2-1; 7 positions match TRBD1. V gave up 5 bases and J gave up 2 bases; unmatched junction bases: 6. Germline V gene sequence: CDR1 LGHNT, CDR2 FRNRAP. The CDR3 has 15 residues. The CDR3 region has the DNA TGTGCTAGTGGTCCAGGGACAGATACCTACAATGAGCAGTTCTTC. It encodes CASGPGTDTYNEQFF.

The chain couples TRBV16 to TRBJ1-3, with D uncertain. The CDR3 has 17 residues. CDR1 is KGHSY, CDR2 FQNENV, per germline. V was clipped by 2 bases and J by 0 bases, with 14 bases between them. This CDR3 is CASSQRGEGYSGNTIYF. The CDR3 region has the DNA TGTGCCAGCAGCCAAAGAGGAGAAGGGTACTCTGGAAACACCATATATTTT.

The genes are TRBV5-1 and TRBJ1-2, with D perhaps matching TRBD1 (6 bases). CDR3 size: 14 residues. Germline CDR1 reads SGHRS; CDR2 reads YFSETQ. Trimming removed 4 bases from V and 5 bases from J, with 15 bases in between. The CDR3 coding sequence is TGCGCCAGCAGCCCGGACAGTCCAACTTATGGCTACACCTTC. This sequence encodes CASSPDSPTYGYTF.

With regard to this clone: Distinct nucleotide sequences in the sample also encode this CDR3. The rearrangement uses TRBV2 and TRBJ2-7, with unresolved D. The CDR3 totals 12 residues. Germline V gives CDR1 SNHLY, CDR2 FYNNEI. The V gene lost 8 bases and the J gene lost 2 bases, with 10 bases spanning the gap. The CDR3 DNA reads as TGTGCCAGCCGCACAGATACCTACGAGCAGTACTTC. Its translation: CASRTDTYEQYF.

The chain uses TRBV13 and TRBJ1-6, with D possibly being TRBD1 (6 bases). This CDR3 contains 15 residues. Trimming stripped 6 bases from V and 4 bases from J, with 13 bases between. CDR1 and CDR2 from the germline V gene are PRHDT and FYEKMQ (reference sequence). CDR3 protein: CASRPIQGYNSPLHF. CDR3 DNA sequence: TGTGCCAGCAGACCGATACAGGGATATAATTCACCCCTCCACTTT.

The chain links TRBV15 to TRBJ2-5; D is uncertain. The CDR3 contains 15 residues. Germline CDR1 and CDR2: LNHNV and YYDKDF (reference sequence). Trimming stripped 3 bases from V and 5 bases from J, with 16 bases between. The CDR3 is CATSRDPGFLETQYF. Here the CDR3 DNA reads TGTGCCACCAGCAGGGACCCCGGATTTCTCGAGACCCAGTACTTC.

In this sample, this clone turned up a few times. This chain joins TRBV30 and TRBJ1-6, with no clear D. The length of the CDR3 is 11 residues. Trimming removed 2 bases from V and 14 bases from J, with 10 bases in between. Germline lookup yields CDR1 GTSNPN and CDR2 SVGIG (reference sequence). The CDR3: CAWSSNLALHF. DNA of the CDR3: TGTGCCTGGAGTTCTAATCTGGCCCTCCACTTT.

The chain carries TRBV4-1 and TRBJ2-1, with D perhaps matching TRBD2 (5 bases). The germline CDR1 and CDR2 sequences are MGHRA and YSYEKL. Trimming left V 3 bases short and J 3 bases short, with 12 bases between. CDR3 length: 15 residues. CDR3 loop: CASSQAERSYNEQFF. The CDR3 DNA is TGCGCCAGCAGCCAGGCCGAGCGGAGCTACAATGAGCAGTTCTTC.

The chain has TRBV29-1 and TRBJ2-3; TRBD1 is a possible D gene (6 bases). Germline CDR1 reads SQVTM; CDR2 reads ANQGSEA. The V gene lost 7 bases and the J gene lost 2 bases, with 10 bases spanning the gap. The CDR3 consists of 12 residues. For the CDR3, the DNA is TGCAGCGCCTACAGGGACACAGATACGCAGTATTTT. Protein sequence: CSAYRDTDTQYF.

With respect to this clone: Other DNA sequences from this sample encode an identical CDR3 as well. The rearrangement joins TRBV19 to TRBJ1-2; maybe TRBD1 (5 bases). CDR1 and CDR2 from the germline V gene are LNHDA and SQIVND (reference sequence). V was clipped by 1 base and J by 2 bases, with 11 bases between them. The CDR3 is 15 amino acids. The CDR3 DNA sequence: TGTGCCAGTAGTATAGTCCAGGGAGCGAACTATGGCTACACCTTC. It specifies CASSIVQGANYGYTF.

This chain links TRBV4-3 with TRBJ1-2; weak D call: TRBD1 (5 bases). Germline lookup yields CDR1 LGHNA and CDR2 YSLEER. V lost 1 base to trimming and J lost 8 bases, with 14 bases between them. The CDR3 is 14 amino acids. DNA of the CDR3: TGCGCCAGCAGCCAAGTGGGGGGACCCTCGGGCTACACCTTC. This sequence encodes CASSQVGGPSGYTF.

As DNA, the CDR3 is TGTGCCAGCAGCTTAGGGACGGGCAAACTGTTTTTT. It encodes CASSLGTGKLFF. This chain uses TRBV11-3 with TRBJ1-4; D not resolved. The germline gives CDR1 SGHNT, CDR2 YENEEA. This CDR3 is built from 12 residues. V was trimmed by 1 base and J by 11 bases, leaving 8 bases between them.

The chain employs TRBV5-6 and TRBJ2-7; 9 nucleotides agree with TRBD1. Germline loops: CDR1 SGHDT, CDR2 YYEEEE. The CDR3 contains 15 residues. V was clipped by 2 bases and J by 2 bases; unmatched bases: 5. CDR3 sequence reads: CASSLGQGIAYEQYF. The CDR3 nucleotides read TGTGCCAGCAGCTTAGGACAGGGGATTGCCTACGAGCAGTACTTC.

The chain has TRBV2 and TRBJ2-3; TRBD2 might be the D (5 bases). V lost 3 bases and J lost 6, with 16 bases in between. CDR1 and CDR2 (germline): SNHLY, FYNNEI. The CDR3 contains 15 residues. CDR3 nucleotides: TGTGCCAGCAGTGATATAGGCATCGGAGGCGATACGCAGTATTTT. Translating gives CASSDIGIGGDTQYF.

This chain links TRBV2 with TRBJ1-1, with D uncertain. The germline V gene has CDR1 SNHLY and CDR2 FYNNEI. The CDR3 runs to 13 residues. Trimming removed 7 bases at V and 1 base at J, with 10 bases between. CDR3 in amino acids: CASTGRTNTEAFF. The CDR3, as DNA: TGTGCCAGCACGGGCAGGACGAACACTGAAGCTTTCTTT.

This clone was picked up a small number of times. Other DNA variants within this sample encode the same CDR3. The CDR3 sequence is CASSEQGDQPQHF. CDR3 sequence (DNA): TGCGCCAGCAGTGAGCAGGGAGATCAGCCCCAGCATTTT. The chain uses TRBV10-2 and TRBJ1-5, with D tentatively TRBD1 (5 bases). Germline lookup yields CDR1 WSHSY and CDR2 SAAADI. This CDR3 has 13 residues. V lost 2 bases to trimming and J lost 5 bases, with 7 bases between them.

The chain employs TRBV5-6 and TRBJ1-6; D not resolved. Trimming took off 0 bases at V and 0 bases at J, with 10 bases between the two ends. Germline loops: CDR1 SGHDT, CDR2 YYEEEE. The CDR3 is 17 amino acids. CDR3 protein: CASSLGPMSSYNSPLHF. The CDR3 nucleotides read TGTGCCAGCAGCTTGGGACCGATGAGCTCCTATAATTCACCCCTCCACTTT.

CDR3 loop: CASSQKGGAMDEQFF. CDR3 DNA sequence: TGTGCCAGCAGCCAGAAAGGGGGCGCGATGGATGAGCAGTTCTTC. The chain carries TRBV7-9 and TRBJ2-1, with TRBD1 identical over 7 bases. Germline trimming cut 5 bases from V and 8 bases from J; bases unmatched to any gene: 12. Germline-derived CDR1 and CDR2 are SEHNR and FQNEAQ (reference sequence). The CDR3 runs 15 residues.

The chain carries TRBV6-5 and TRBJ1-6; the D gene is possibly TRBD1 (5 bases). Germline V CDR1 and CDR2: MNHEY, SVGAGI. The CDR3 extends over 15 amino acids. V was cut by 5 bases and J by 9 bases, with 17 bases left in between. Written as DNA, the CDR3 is TGTGCCAGCAGTAAGTCTCAACTTGGGGCTTCACCCCTCCACTTT. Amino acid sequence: CASSKSQLGASPLHF.